The 15 T cell receptor beta chains below come from one sample, sequenced in a study of cytomegalovirus exposure and HLA in healthy donors. Both 60 Vbeta primers and 13 Jbeta primers went into the PCR. The table came from immunoSEQ multiplex PCR; TCRdb's copy has only in-frame clones and leaves some out. The sample holds around 130,000 clones, around 86% seen once. Sequenced material: PBMCs. The receptors here all came from a man younger than 35 in good health and CMV-seronegative.

The chain couples TRBV7-2 to TRBJ2-7; 8 nucleotides align to TRBD1. This CDR3 comprises 16 residues. Germline loops: CDR1 SGHTA, CDR2 FQGNSA. The V gene end was trimmed by 5 bases and the J gene end by 2 bases; junction bases not matched to a gene: 11. The CDR3 DNA is TGTGCCAGCAGCGCGGGCCCCCCGACAGGGGCCTACGAGCAGTACTTC. Translating gives CASSAGPPTGAYEQYF.

The chain joins TRBV7-3 to TRBJ1-1, with D unclear. CDR1 SGHTA and CDR2 FQGTGA come from the germline V gene. The CDR3 is 13 residues long. Trimming pared 5 bases from V and 6 bases from J, leaving 13 bases between. CDR3 residues: CASSVEGKAEAFF. Here the CDR3 DNA reads TGTGCCAGCAGCGTAGAGGGAAAGGCTGAAGCTTTCTTT.

The chain has TRBV6-5 and TRBJ1-2, with 7 bases that match TRBD1. Trimming removed 4 bases from V and 2 bases from J; junction bases left unmatched: 4. Germline CDR1 is MNHEY and CDR2 is SVGAGI. This CDR3 region has 14 residues. CDR3 sequence (DNA): TGTGCCAGCAGTTCTATAGGGGGCAACTATGGCTACACCTTC. Residues: CASSSIGGNYGYTF.

The CDR3 sequence is CASSQDLDYGYTF. The CDR3 region has the DNA TGTGCCAGCAGCCAAGACTTGGACTATGGCTACACCTTC. The chain is built from TRBV5-6 and TRBJ1-2; D not certain. Trimming removed 4 bases at V and 3 bases at J, with 10 bases between. The V gene's germline CDR1 is SGHDT and CDR2 YYEEEE. CDR3 length equals 13 residues.

CDR3 protein: CAWTGGGSGNTIYF. In nucleotides, the CDR3 is TGTGCCTGGACCGGGGGGGGGTCGGGAAACACCATATATTTT. J is TRBJ1-3 and V is TRBV30; TRBD1 is a possible D gene (5 bases). V lost 4 bases and J lost 4, with 14 bases in between. The CDR3 runs to 14 residues. Per germline, CDR1 GTSNPN and CDR2 SVGIG (reference sequence). Supplemented by reference TRBV30 and TRBJ1-3, the full variable domain reads SQTIHQWPATLVQPVGSPLSLECTVEGTSNPNLYWYRQAAGRGLQLLFYSVGIGQISSEVPQNLSASRPQDRQFILSSKKLLLSDSGFYLCAWTGGGSGNTIYFGEGSWLTVV.

Here the CDR3 reads CASRRTGKGSEAFF. CDR3 nucleotide sequence: TGTGCCAGCAGGAGGACAGGAAAGGGTTCTGAAGCTTTCTTT. The V call is TRBV6-5, the J call TRBJ1-1; TRBD1 agrees at 7 bases. V shed 6 bases and J 6 bases; nucleotides not matched to a gene: 10. CDR3 size: 14 residues. Per germline, CDR1 MNHEY and CDR2 SVGAGI.

The chain joins TRBV4-3 to TRBJ1-1; no reliable D call. The germline CDR1 and CDR2 sequences are LGHNA and YSLEER. This CDR3 has 17 amino acids. The V end lost 0 bases, the J end lost 0 bases, and 14 bases lay between the germline ends. CDR3 nucleotide sequence: TGCGCCAGCAGCCAAGATCGAGAGGGCCCCTTGAACACTGAAGCTTTCTTT. Translation gives CASSQDREGPLNTEAFF.

This clone was recorded only once. This rearrangement joins TRBV25-1 to TRBJ1-5, with D perhaps matching TRBD1 (5 bases). V lost 6 bases and J lost 2, with 11 bases in between. Germline V gives CDR1 MGHDK, CDR2 SYGVNS. The CDR3 extends over 14 amino acids. CDR3 in DNA: TGTGCCAGCAGAGAAACGGGGGGCAATCAGCCCCAGCATTTT. Translating it yields CASRETGGNQPQHF.

The chain uses TRBV29-1 and TRBJ2-2; unclear D gene. The germline V and J ends were trimmed by 6 bases and 2 bases, with 7 bases remaining between them. The CDR3 sequence is 12 residues long. Germline loops: CDR1 SQVTM, CDR2 ANQGSEA. The CDR3 nucleotides read TGCAGCGTATACAGAAACACCGGGGAGCTGTTTTTT. Its translation is CSVYRNTGELFF.

V is TRBV5-1 and J is TRBJ2-7; D call uncertain. This CDR3 spans 14 amino acids. The V end lost 2 bases, the J end lost 2 bases, and 11 bases lay between the germline ends. The germline V gene encodes CDR1 SGHRS and CDR2 YFSETQ. The CDR3 sequence is CASSFRNSAYEQYF. The CDR3 region has the DNA TGCGCCAGCAGCTTTAGGAACAGTGCCTACGAGCAGTACTTC.

This rearrangement joins TRBV10-3 to TRBJ2-3; TRBD2 might be the D (6 bases). V was trimmed by 3 bases and J by 0 bases, leaving 13 bases between them. This CDR3 is built from 16 residues. Germline CDR1 and CDR2: ENHRY and SYGVKD. The CDR3 nucleotides read TGTGCCATCAGTGAATCTAGCGTAACTAGCACAGATACGCAGTATTTT. It is translated as CAISESSVTSTDTQYF.

This clone came up once. The chain has TRBV5-1 and TRBJ1-2; tentatively, D is TRBD1 (5 bases). The germline V and J ends were trimmed by 4 bases and 4 bases, with 17 bases remaining between them. The CDR3 contains 15 residues. The germline V gene encodes CDR1 SGHRS and CDR2 YFSETQ. The CDR3 here is CASSLEDSGGYGYTF. The CDR3 bases are TGCGCCAGCAGCCTCGAAGACTCGGGGGGCTATGGCTACACCTTC.

This clone was counted a single time. J is TRBJ2-5 and V is TRBV5-1; tentative D call: TRBD1 (6 bases). The CDR3 is made up of 15 amino acids. The ends were cut back, 4 bases at V and 0 bases at J, with 13 bases in the middle. Germline V gene lookup returns CDR1 SGHRS and CDR2 YFSETQ. The CDR3 coding sequence is TGCGCCAGCAGCGGAAGGACAGCGTACCAAGAGACCCAGTACTTC. Residues: CASSGRTAYQETQYF.

V gene TRBV5-6 combines with J gene TRBJ1-3, with a possible D match to TRBD1 (5 bases). Germline CDR1 reads SGHDT; CDR2 reads YYEEEE. The ends were cut back, 4 bases at V and 0 bases at J, with 11 bases in the middle. CDR3 length equals 15 residues. CDR3 sequence: CASSRQKSSGNTIYF. In DNA form, the CDR3 reads TGTGCCAGCAGCCGACAGAAGAGCTCTGGAAACACCATATATTTT.

Here the CDR3 reads CASSVQGLNTEAFF. CDR3 coding DNA: TGTGCCAGCAGCGTACAGGGACTGAACACTGAAGCTTTCTTT. The V gene is TRBV2, the J gene TRBJ1-1; D possibly corresponds to TRBD1 (6 bases). V was pared by 6 bases and J by 0 bases, with 11 bases between. CDR1 and CDR2 (germline): SNHLY, FYNNEI. CDR3 size: 14 residues.